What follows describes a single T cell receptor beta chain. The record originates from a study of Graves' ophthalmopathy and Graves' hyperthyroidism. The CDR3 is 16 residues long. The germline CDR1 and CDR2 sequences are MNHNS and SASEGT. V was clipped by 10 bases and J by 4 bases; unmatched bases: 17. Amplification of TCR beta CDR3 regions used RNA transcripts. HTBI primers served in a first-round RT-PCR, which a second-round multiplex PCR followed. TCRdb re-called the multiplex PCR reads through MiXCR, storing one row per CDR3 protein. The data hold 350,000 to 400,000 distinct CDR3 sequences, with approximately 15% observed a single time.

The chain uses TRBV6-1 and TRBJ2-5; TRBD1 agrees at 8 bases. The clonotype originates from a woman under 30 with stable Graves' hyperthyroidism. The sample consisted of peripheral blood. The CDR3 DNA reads TGTGCCACCACGAGGAGAACGACAGGGGCGAGAGAGACCCAGTACTTC. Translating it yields CATTRRTTGARETQYF.